The TCR beta chain under discussion was sequenced for a study of CD8 T cells in Susac syndrome. Study-wide background: The Susac syndrome patients were therapy-naive, on corticosteroids, or on intravenous immunoglobulin alone at blood draw.

Study-level points and caveats: The TCR sequencing and HLA analysis in the study involved a relatively small number of individuals, as the study acknowledged. Expansion of clones was not seen in the CD4+ T cell repertoires of Susac syndrome.

Germline lookup yields CDR1 SQVTM and CDR2 ANQGSEA. V was shortened by 6 bases and J by 6 bases, with 11 bases between the two germline ends. This CDR3 has 11 amino acids. This clonotype was detected a few times. Its target is unknown. Random-hexamer reverse transcription was applied to 0.5 to 1 ug RNA. The immunoSEQ assay covered 54 Vbeta and 13 Jbeta segments for CDR3. TCRdb reprocessed the immunoSEQ multiplex PCR reads with MiXCR, giving one entry per CDR3 protein. The sample lists about 170,000 distinct CDR3 sequences; 95% to 97% were seen once. This TCR derives from a human donor with Susac syndrome. The sequenced sample consisted of CD4+ T cells from PBMCs. The rearrangement uses TRBV29-1 and TRBJ1-2, with TRBD1 as a possible D gene (5 bases). This chain's CDR3 is CSVRDANGYTF. Here the CDR3 DNA reads TGCAGCGTCCGGGACGCAAATGGCTACACCTTC.